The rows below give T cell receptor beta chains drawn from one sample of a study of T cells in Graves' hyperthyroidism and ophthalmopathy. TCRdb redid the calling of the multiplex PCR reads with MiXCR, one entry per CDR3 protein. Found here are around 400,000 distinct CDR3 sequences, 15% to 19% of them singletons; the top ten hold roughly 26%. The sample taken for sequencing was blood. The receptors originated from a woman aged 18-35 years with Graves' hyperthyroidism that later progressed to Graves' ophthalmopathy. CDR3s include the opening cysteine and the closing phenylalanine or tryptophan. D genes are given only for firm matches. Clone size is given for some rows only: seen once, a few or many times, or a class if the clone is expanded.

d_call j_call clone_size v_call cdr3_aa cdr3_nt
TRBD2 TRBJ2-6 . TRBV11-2 CASSGLAGSGANVLTF TGTGCCAGCAGCGGACTAGCGGGCTCTGGGGCCAACGTCCTGACTTTC
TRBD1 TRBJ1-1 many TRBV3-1 CASSLGQVNTEAFF TGTGCCAGCAGCTTGGGACAGGTGAACACTGAAGCTTTCTTT
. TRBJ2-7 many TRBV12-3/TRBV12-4 CASSLTLPTSVLSYEQYF TGTGCCAGCAGTTTAACCCTGCCGACTTCCGTCCTCTCCTACGAGCAGTACTTC
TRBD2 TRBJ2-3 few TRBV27 CASSLGTSGTSDTQYF TGTGCCAGCAGTTTAGGGACTAGCGGGACATCAGATACGCAGTATTTT
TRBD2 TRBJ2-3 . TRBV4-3 CSSSQDNMLAGSDTQYF TGCTCCAGCAGCCAAGATAATATGCTAGCGGGATCCGATACGCAGTATTTT
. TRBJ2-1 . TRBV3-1 CASRNLNSLVGDEQFF TGTGCCAGCAGAAACTTGAACTCCCTCGTTGGGGATGAGCAGTTCTTC
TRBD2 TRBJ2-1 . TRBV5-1 CASSVGLAVYNKQFF TGCGCCAGCAGCGTGGGACTAGCGGTCTACAATAAGCAGTTCTTC
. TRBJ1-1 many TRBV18 CASSPGHPNTEAFF TGTGCCAGCTCACCGGGACACCCGAACACTGAAGCTTTCTTT
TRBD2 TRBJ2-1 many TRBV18 CASSPPGLAGEPNEQFF TGTGCCAGCTCACCTCCGGGACTAGCGGGAGAACCCAATGAGCAGTTCTTC
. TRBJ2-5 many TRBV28 CASRPPLLMGPQETQYF TGTGCCAGCAGACCCCCTCTCCTCATGGGACCTCAAGAGACCCAGTACTTC
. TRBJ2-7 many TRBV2 CASSVGPTYEQYF TGTGCCAGCAGTGTAGGGCCCACCTACGAGCAGTACTTC
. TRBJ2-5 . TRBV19 CASSTGRFQETQYF TGTGCCAGTAGCACGGGACGGTTCCAAGAGACCCAGTACTTC
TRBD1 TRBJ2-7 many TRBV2 CASIDRGLNEQYF TGTGCCAGCATTGACAGGGGCCTGAACGAGCAGTACTTC
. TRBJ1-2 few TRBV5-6 CASSLWWTGRDYDYGYTF TGTGCCAGCAGCTTGTGGTGGACGGGGCGAGATTACGACTATGGCTACACCTTC
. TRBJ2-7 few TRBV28 CASSLSRDASYEQYF TGTGCCAGCAGTTTAAGTCGGGACGCCTCCTACGAGCAGTACTTC
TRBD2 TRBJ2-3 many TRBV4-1 CASSQEWSGSGTDTQYF TGCGCCAGCAGCCAAGAATGGAGCGGGAGTGGTACAGATACGCAGTATTTT